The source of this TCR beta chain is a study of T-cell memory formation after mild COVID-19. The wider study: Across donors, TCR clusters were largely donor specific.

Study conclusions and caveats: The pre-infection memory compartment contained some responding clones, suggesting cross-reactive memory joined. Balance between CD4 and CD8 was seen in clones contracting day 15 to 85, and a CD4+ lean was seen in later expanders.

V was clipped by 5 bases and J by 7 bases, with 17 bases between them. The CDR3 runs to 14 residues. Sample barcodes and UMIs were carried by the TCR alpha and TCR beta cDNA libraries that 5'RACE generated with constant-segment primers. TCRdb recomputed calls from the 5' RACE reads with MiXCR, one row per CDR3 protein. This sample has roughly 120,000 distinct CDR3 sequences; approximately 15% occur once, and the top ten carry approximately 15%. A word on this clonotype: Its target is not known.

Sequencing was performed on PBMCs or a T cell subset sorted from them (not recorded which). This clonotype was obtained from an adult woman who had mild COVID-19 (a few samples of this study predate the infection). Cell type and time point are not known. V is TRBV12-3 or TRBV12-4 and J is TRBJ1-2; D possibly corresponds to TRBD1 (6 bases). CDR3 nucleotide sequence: TGTGCCAGCAGTCCCCCAAGACAGGACCCTGGCTACACCTTC. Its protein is CASSPPRQDPGYTF.